This T cell receptor (beta chain) was found in a study of cytomegalovirus exposure and HLA in healthy donors (dated by TCRdb to the late 2010s). Looking at the study overall: An earlier analysis of 587 of the donors reported 276 Gb of sequence data and 117 million unique TCR beta sequences obtained from around 180 million T cells. An early release that covered about 600 HLA-typed donors contained 300 to 350 gigabases of sequencing data and tens of millions of unique TCR sequences. Of the 300 to 450 genotyped donors, roughly 80% fell in the genetic ancestry cluster associated with self-reported Caucasian donors. The study aimed to test whether cataloging public T cell receptors could reveal signatures of past pathogen exposure. The study profiled the T cell repertoires of about 640 subjects by immunosequencing and related them to cytomegalovirus serostatus. Along with the roughly 670-subject first cohort, a separate validation cohort of 120 different subjects was used. High-throughput TCR immunosequencing, statistical association of individual TCRs with disease status, and machine learning were combined to predict cytomegalovirus infection status. A later analysis re-examined previously published TCR beta repertoires from more than 600 donors and added high-resolution HLA genotyping to investigate patterns of TCR occurrence. In the later analysis, no new phenotypic data were used to find candidate immune exposures; instead, reliance was placed on TCR beta sequences and their occurrence across donors. An earlier analysis of approximately 500 of the donors applied high-throughput TCR beta sequencing to assess whether each TCR beta V gene segment acted as functional or pseudogenic. Alongside the repertoire data, information on donor age, sex, ethnicity and CMV serostatus was compiled. In a later genetic analysis, genome-wide SNP genotypes for about three fifths of the roughly 670 donors were used, and that subset was treated as a discovery cohort. Every discovery cohort repertoire had been produced on one sequencing platform. HLA typing covered class I and class II loci at four-digit resolution. Typing coverage varied by locus: 629-630 donors for A, B, C, DRB1 and DQB1; approximately 560 for DQA1; 600 to 610 for DPA1; 400 to 480 for DPB1. Roughly 5 DR-DQ haplotypes were handled as single units for association and clustering, since linkage in the cohort was strong. Among roughly 400 genotyped donors of the cohort, an average of around 250,000 unique TCR beta nucleotide sequences was sequenced per donor, of which roughly 17% were non-productive.

Here is what the overall study found, with its caveats: According to the authors, the approach could potentially be generalized to other disease states and immunological phenotypes. In vitro tests confirmed that a few of the cytomegalovirus-associated TCR beta chains recognize cytomegalovirus antigens. The study listed over 150 TCR beta chains as associated with cytomegalovirus. According to a later genetic analysis, donors in an Asian-associated ancestry cluster had fewer N-insertions in productive TCRs than the approximately 650-donor mean. Linkage disequilibrium might explain the correlated functional status among segregating V segments, but an unknown experimental factor could not be excluded. A later analysis reported that several top co-occurrence clusters appeared linked to parvovirus B19, influenza, CMV and Epstein-Barr virus. Because HLA typing was missing for some donors at each locus, association tests included only the typed subset. A cluster of highly shared sequence variants was judged likely to be a technical artifact of the sequencing pipeline. A further reported finding was that TCR beta sequences accurately predicted the HLA-A and HLA-B alleles for most subjects in the first cohort. The 87-base-pair reads could not distinguish some IMGT-functional V segments, including TRBV6-2 and TRBV6-3, so those segments were excluded. Roughly uniform sequencing depth across donors was assumed in presence/absence analyses, although this assumption may not hold. Compared with equally common non-associated chains, HLA-associated TCR beta chains in a later analysis were more clonally expanded and had lower generation probabilities. In a later analysis, TCR association rates were found to vary across HLA loci, with the most associated TCRs seen for DRB1 alleles and the fewest for HLA-C alleles. When HLA alleles, especially DR and DQ, strongly co-occurred, attributing TCR associations to individual alleles was difficult. Immune exposure information for the cohort was limited to CMV serostatus. Broadly in line with IMGT annotations, most TCR beta V segments showed up in productive rearrangements about 87% or about 30% of the time in an earlier analysis of several hundred of the donors. Cytomegalovirus status was reported to be diagnosed by the classifier with high specificity and sensitivity in both the original and validation cohorts. A later genetic analysis associated a missense DCLRE1C variant with V-gene and J-gene trimming of TCR beta chains, and an independent cohort replicated the association. The cohort was sequenced for TCR beta chains only, and without alpha or paired-chain data the features that could be detected were limited. A later analysis associated about 18,000 TCR beta sequences with specific HLA alleles at a false discovery rate of 0.05. In a later analysis, most CMV-associated TCR beta chains were found to appear HLA-restricted, with HLA associations seemingly driven largely by CMV exposure. Because counts were too low, fewer than 20 rarely observed V segments, including chromosome 9 orphons, were excluded from the earlier analysis of under 650 of the donors. While some public TCRs were present in many individuals, most TCR sequences turned up only very rarely across donors.

This clone was seen more than once but under ten times. No antigen is known for it. No much larger clonotype is one base removed from it; base qualities were not supplied. The cohort comprised 550 to 700 healthy bone marrow donors. All cohort members were sampled while nominally healthy, although unrecorded immune exposures were likely present. The donor tested CMV seronegative, placing the donor among the 300 to 400 seronegative members of the cohort. Each donor provided a peripheral blood sample, and peripheral blood mononuclear cells were used for TCR beta sequencing. Genomic DNA was extracted from the blood cell samples with the Qiagen DNeasy Blood Extraction Kit. The library was built by means of the immunoSEQ multiplex PCR assay. A mixture of 60 forward primers for TCR Vbeta segments and 13 reverse primers for TCR Jbeta segments was used in the multiplex PCR. The CDR3 region of rearranged TCR beta genes was amplified from genomic DNA by a multiplex PCR assay. On the Illumina HiSeq System, the amplified TCR beta libraries were sequenced as 87-base-pair reads. Per the authors' processing: Across the 670 or so repertoires, a later analysis counted roughly 77 million unique TCR beta chains, around 11 million of which were shared by at least two donors. Raw reads were error-corrected and collapsed into unique sequences by a nearest-neighbor algorithm in which closely related sequences were merged to remove PCR and sequencing errors. V, D and J gene segments were assigned by aligning CDR3 sequences to IMGT reference sequences. Each retained sequence needed at least a six-nucleotide match to both a V gene segment and a J gene segment. Rearrangements were called productive when the CDR3 lacked stop codons and stayed in frame with V and J; all others were non-productive. Following IMGT convention, CDR3 was defined as the stretch from the second conserved V-encoded cysteine to the conserved J-encoded phenylalanine. The earlier analysis of roughly 590 of the donors excluded sequences that lacked an unambiguous match to a single V gene segment. An earlier analysis of several hundred of the donors called V segments functional above 56.7% productive rearrangements and segregating when the between-donor standard deviation exceeded 5%. A statistical classification framework was built for diagnosing cytomegalovirus status from the catalog of TCR beta chain sequences. In a later analysis, V and J genes were assigned by comparing TCR nucleotide sequences against IMGT/GENE-DB human TR gene sequences. In a later analysis, CDR3 sequences and most-parsimonious VDJ recombination scenarios were assigned using the TCRdist pipeline. A later analysis defined each TCR beta chain by its CDR3 amino acid sequence plus V-gene family, and excluded reads lacking a unique V-gene family. To address suspected cross-contamination and a sequencing artifact, a later analysis removed 592 highly shared, low-generation-probability nucleotide sequences. A later analysis calculated a clonal expansion index for each public chain from normalized within-repertoire ranks of inferred template counts. In a later analysis, generation probabilities were computed with a VDJ recombination model fitted to out-of-frame rearrangements, and the resulting probabilities were checked against IGoR. A later analysis scored TCR-TCR, TCR-HLA and TCR-CMV co-occurrence with hypergeometric tests, applying a repertoire-size bias correction to TCR pairs. A later analysis estimated false discovery rates by permuting HLA or CMV assignments 20 times. In a later analysis, co-occurring TCRs were grouped using DBSCAN, with TCRdist sequence similarity added in when clustering inside HLA-allele-positive subsets. Repertoires with fewer than 30,000 or more than 120,000 public chains, plus five repertoires with anomalous nucleotide sharing, were excluded from co-occurrence clustering. TCRdb obtained this table from immuneACCESS and retained in-frame rearrangements with V and J assigned. These tables miss some clones; where compared with another copy, unresolved V genes account for less than half of the shortfall, and the remainder is unexplained. That table supplies the V and J calls and clone size; D and trimming were determined from the DNA. The sample contains roughly 180,000 clones, about 80% of them found a single time. 1.5% to 2% of the sample is held by the ten biggest clonotypes.

The CDR3 spans 15 residues, from the cysteine through the phenylalanine. Only the CDR3 DNA stays, 45 bases, in frame from base 1. From V the trimming removes 0 bases and from J it removes 3 bases, while the gene matches leave 4 bases of the junction unaccounted for. Sequences MNHEY (CDR1) and SVGAGI (CDR2) are obtained from the germline V gene. The TCR originated in a woman younger than 45 in good health and CMV-seronegative. In this chain, TRBV6-5 is recombined with TRBJ1-2; 7 nucleotides in the junction match TRBD1. Sequenced material: PBMCs. This receptor has the CDR3 CASSYSGQAHYGYTF. The base sequence is TGTGCCAGCAGTTACTCCGGACAGGCGCACTATGGCTACACCTTC.